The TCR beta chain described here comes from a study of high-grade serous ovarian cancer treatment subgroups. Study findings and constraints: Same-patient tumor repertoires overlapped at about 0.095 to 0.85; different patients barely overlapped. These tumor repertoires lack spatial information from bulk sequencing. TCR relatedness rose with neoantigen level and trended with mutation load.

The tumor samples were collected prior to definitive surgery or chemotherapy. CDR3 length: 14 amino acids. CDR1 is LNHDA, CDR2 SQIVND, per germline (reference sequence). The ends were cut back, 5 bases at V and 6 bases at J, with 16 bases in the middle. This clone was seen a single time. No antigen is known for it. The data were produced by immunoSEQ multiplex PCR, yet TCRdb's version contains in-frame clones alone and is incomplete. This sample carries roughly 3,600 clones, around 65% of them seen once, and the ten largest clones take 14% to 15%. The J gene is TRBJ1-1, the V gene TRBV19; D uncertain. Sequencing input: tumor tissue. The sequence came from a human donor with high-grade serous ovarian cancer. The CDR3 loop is CASSVRTSRAEAFF. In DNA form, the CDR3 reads TGTGCCAGTAGTGTCCGGACGAGTCGGGCTGAAGCTTTCTTT.